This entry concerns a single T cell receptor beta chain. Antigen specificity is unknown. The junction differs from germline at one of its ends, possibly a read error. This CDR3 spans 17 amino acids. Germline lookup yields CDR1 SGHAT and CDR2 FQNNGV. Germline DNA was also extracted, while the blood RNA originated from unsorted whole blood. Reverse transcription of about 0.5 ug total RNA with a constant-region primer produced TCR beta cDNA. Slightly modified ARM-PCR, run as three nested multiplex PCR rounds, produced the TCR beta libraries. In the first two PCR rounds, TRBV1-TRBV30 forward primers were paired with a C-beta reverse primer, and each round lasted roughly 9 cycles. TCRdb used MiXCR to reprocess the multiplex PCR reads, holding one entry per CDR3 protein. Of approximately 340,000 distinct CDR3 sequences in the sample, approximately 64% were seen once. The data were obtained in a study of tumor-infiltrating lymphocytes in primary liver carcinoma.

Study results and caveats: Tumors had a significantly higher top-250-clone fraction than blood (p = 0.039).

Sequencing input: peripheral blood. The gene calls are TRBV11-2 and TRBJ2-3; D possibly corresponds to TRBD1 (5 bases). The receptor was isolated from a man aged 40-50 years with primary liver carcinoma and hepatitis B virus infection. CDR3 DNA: TGTGCCAGCAGCCGACAGATAGTTTTCTTTAGCACAGATATGCAGTATTTT. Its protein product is CASSRQIVFFSTDMQYF.